Listed below are T cell receptor beta chains from one sample, sequenced in a study of early T cells in non-severe SARS-CoV-2 infection. TCRdb reprocessed the 5' RACE reads via MiXCR and lists one record per CDR3 protein. The sample has about 64,000 distinct CDR3 sequences; roughly 18% are singletons. The material was whole blood, obtained at baseline. Receptor source: an adult who was a healthcare worker with PCR-confirmed SARS-CoV-2 infection or an uninfected control (not recorded which). Each CDR3 is given with its conserved first and last residue. A D gene is named only where the DNA matches it firmly. The size field is filled for only some rows; it gives once, few, many or a size class.

d_call j_call clone_size v_call cdr3_nt cdr3_aa
TRBD1 TRBJ1-2 few TRBV6-5 TGTGCCAGCAGTTACACTGGACAGGGGGCTGGCTACACCTTC CASSYTGQGAGYTF
TRBD1 TRBJ2-5 few TRBV20-1 TGCAGTGCTCTCCACAGGGGTGAGACCCAGTACTTC CSALHRGETQYF
. TRBJ2-5 few TRBV11-2 TGTGCCAGCAGCTTCCGAACACCACAAGAGACCCAGTACTTC CASSFRTPQETQYF
. TRBJ2-3 many TRBV9 TGTGCCAGCAGCACCGGGAACACAGATACGCAGTATTTT CASSTGNTDTQYF
. TRBJ2-3 few TRBV30 TGTGCCTGGAAAGCAGGCCACGGGCCCTTTCCGCAGTATTTT CAWKAGHGPFPQYF
. TRBJ2-6 few TRBV7-9 TGTGCCAGCGGCTTACAGAGAGGGGCCAACGTCCTGACTTTC CASGLQRGANVLTF
TRBD2 TRBJ2-3 . TRBV11-2 TGTGCCAGCAGCTTAGGGGGGACTAGCGGGAGTCTGGGCACAGATACGCAGTATTTT CASSLGGTSGSLGTDTQYF
. TRBJ2-3 . TRBV4-3 TGCGCCAGCAGCCAAGATAGCTCTACGGATACGCAGTATTTT CASSQDSSTDTQYF
TRBD2 TRBJ2-5 few TRBV25-1 TGTGCCAGCAGTGAGGGCGGGAGCCAAGAGACCCAGTACTTC CASSEGGSQETQYF
. TRBJ1-6 . TRBV6-5 TGTGCCAGCAGTTACTCGCGAACAGGGTTCGGTTCACCCCTCCACTTT CASSYSRTGFGSPLHF
TRBD1 TRBJ1-2 few TRBV7-2 TGTGCCAGCAGCTTAGTGGGACAGGGTGTTGGCTACACCTTC CASSLVGQGVGYTF
TRBD1 TRBJ1-4 many TRBV18 TGTGCCAGCTCATCTCGGACAGGGGGCACTAATGAAAAACTGTTTTTT CASSSRTGGTNEKLFF
. TRBJ2-2 . TRBV20-1 TGCAGTGCTCCGAGTAGGGAATACACCGGGGAGCTGTTTTTT CSAPSREYTGELFF
TRBD2 TRBJ2-2 few TRBV7-9 TGTGCCAGCAGCTCCGTAGCGGGAGGGCCGAGCGGGGAGCTGTTTTTT CASSSVAGGPSGELFF
. TRBJ2-7 many TRBV10-1 TGCGCCAGCAGTCCTACGGGGAACGAGCAGTACTTC CASSPTGNEQYF
. TRBJ2-1 few TRBV2 TGTGCCAGCAGTGTTTTGTACGGGGGCAAAGGTGAGCAGTTCTTC CASSVLYGGKGEQFF
TRBD2 TRBJ2-1 . TRBV12-5 TGTGCTAGTGGAATAGCGGGAGGAAGGAATGAGCAGTTCTTC CASGIAGGRNEQFF
. TRBJ2-1 . TRBV4-1 TGCGCCAGCAGCCAGGGGGGGCTAAACAATGAGCAGTTCTTC CASSQGGLNNEQFF
TRBD1 TRBJ2-1 few TRBV6-2/TRBV6-3 TGTGCCAGCAGTTACTCGACAGGGGGCAATGAGCAGTTCTTC CASSYSTGGNEQFF
TRBD1 TRBJ2-2 few TRBV2 TGTGCCAGCAGTGGGACAGGGGGCGTAGGCACCGGGGAGCTGTTTTTT CASSGTGGVGTGELFF
. TRBJ2-2 many TRBV6-1 TGTGCCCGGCAGGACTTGAACACCGGGGAGCTGTTTTTT CARQDLNTGELFF
TRBD1 TRBJ2-3 many TRBV28 TGTGCCAGCACCGACGAAATCGGGACAGGGAGCACAGATACGCAGTATTTT CASTDEIGTGSTDTQYF
TRBD2 TRBJ2-7 many TRBV20-1 TGCAGTGCCAGCGTCGGCCGCGGGAGGCCGAGCGAGCAGTACTTC CSASVGRGRPSEQYF
. TRBJ2-3 . TRBV5-1 TGCGCCAGCAGCTTGGAAACAGATACGCAGTATTTT CASSLETDTQYF
. TRBJ2-7 . TRBV12-3/TRBV12-4 TGTGCCAGCAGTTTCCACACCCGGGGGGAGCAGTACTTC CASSFHTRGEQYF
TRBD1 TRBJ2-5 . TRBV10-3 TGTGCCATCAGCGGACAGGAACAAGAGACCCAGTACTTC CAISGQEQETQYF
TRBD1 TRBJ1-4 few TRBV2 TGTGCCAGTACAGGGGGCTTTGAAAAACTGTTTTTT CASTGGFEKLFF
TRBD1 TRBJ1-2 . TRBV6-5 TGTGCCAGCCATTTCAGGGGGCCGAGTAGCTATGGCTACACCTTC CASHFRGPSSYGYTF
TRBD1 TRBJ2-7 . TRBV5-1 TGCGCCAGCAGCTTGGCACAAACCCGGGACAGGTCCTACGAGCAGTACTTC CASSLAQTRDRSYEQYF
. TRBJ2-4 few TRBV20-1 TGCAGTGCTAGAATCCCGCCCAAAAACATTCAGTACTTC CSARIPPKNIQYF
TRBD1 TRBJ2-7 . TRBV3-1 TGTGCCAGCAGCCATGGCGCCGAGACAGGGAGAGAGCAGTACTTC CASSHGAETGREQYF
. TRBJ2-5 few TRBV2 TGTGCCAGCAGTGAATTCCGAGGAGGAGAGACCCAGTACTTC CASSEFRGGETQYF
. TRBJ2-7 many TRBV20-1 TGCAGTGCTAGAGGACACCGCTCCTACGAGCAGTACTTC CSARGHRSYEQYF
. TRBJ2-3 . TRBV2 TGTGCCAGCACCCGCGTACTAGCTGAGACGCAGTATTTT CASTRVLAETQYF
. TRBJ1-4 few TRBV2 TGTGCCACCGGGAGGGCTAATGAACGACTGTTTTTT CATGRANERLFF
. TRBJ1-2 few TRBV5-1 TGCGCCAGCAGCCCAAGGCCGGGAGTTAACTATGGCTACACCTTC CASSPRPGVNYGYTF
TRBD1 TRBJ1-2 many TRBV28 TGTGCCAGCAGTTTAGAGGGACAGGACCCTTATAACTATGGCTACACCTTC CASSLEGQDPYNYGYTF
. TRBJ1-3 few TRBV6-2/TRBV6-3 TGTGCCAGCAGTTATTCCGGACGGACCTCTGGAAACACCATATATTTT CASSYSGRTSGNTIYF
TRBD1 TRBJ1-6 . TRBV7-9 TGTGCCAGCAGCCGAGGACAGGGGATAGGGACACCCCTCCACTTT CASSRGQGIGTPLHF
. TRBJ2-5 many TRBV20-1 TGCAGTGCTAGAGATTGGGTACTGCAAGAGACCCAGTACTTC CSARDWVLQETQYF
. TRBJ2-5 many TRBV18 TGTGCCAGCTCATTACAGGGTCGGGGAGAGACCCAGTACTTC CASSLQGRGETQYF
. TRBJ2-1 many TRBV12-3/TRBV12-4 TGTGCCAGCAGTTTATTGGGGCTGAATGAGCAGTTCTTC CASSLLGLNEQFF
TRBD2 TRBJ2-5 few TRBV19 TGTGCCAGTAGTCCAGGACTAGTAAGAGAGACCCAGTACTTC CASSPGLVRETQYF
. TRBJ2-3 . TRBV20-1 TGCAGTGAGAGGGTAACAAGCACAGATACGCAGTATTTT CSERVTSTDTQYF
. TRBJ2-2 . TRBV6-6 TGTGCCAGCAGTTACGGCAGAATAAGCACGAACACCGGGGAGCTGTTTTTT CASSYGRISTNTGELFF
TRBD2 TRBJ2-1 . TRBV7-2 TGTGCCAGCAGCTCCTCTAGCGGAGCCACCTACAATGAGCAGTTCTTC CASSSSSGATYNEQFF